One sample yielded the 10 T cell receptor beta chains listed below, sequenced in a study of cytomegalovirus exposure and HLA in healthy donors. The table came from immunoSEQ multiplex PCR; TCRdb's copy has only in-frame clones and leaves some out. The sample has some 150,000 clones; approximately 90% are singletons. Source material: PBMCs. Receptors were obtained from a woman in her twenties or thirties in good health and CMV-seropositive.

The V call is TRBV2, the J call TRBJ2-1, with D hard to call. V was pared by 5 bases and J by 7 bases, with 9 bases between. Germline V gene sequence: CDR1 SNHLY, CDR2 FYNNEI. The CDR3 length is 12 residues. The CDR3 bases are TGTGCCAGCAGTTACACTACAAATGAGCAGTTCTTC. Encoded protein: CASSYTTNEQFF.

The chain's CDR3 is CASSLYAGSGELFF. CDR3 nucleotide sequence: TGTGCCAGCAGCTTATACGCAGGGTCCGGGGAGCTGTTTTTT. This chain links TRBV11-3 with TRBJ2-2, with D maybe TRBD1 (5 bases). Germline-derived CDR1 and CDR2 are SGHNT and YENEEA. V lost 2 bases, J lost 6 bases, and 10 bases lay in between. This CDR3 contains 14 residues. Full variable domain (rest looked up from reference TRBV11-3 and TRBJ2-2): EAGVVQSPRYKIIEKKQPVAFWCNPISGHNTLYWYLQNLGQGPELLIRYENEEAVDDSQLPKDRFSAERLKGVDSTLKIQPAELGDSAVYLCASSLYAGSGELFFGEGSRLTVL.

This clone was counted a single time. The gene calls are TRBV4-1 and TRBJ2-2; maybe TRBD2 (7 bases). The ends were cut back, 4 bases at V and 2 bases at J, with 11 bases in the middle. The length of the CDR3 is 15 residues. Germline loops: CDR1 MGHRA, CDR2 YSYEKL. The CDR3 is CASSPGGRNTGELFF. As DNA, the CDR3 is TGCGCCAGCAGCCCGGGGGGCCGAAACACCGGGGAGCTGTTTTTT.

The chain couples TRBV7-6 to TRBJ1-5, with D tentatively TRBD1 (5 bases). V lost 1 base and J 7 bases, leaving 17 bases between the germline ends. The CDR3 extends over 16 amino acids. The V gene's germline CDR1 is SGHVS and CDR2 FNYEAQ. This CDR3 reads CASSLEVARAGQPQHF. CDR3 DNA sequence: TGTGCCAGCAGCTTAGAAGTGGCCAGGGCGGGACAGCCCCAGCATTTT.

CDR3 loop: CASSSSVSNQPQHF. CDR3 sequence (DNA): TGTGCCAGCAGCTCCTCAGTTAGCAATCAGCCCCAGCATTTT. This chain uses TRBV7-6 with TRBJ1-5; D remains ambiguous. The V and J ends lost 4 bases and 0 bases respectively, with 7 bases between them. Germline V CDR1 and CDR2: SGHVS, FNYEAQ. This CDR3 has 14 residues.

As DNA, the CDR3 is TGTGCCAGCAGTTTGGCAGCGGGGACCTACAATGAGCAGTTCTTC. As protein: CASSLAAGTYNEQFF. V is TRBV28 and J is TRBJ2-1; 7 bases map to TRBD2. V lost 3 bases, J lost 2 bases, and 4 bases stayed unmatched. This CDR3 region has 15 residues. Germline CDR1 is MDHEN and CDR2 is SYDVKM.

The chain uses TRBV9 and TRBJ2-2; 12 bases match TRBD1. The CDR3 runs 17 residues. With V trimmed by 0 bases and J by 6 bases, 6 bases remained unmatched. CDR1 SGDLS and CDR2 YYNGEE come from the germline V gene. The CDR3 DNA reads TGTGCCAGCAGCGTAGCTGGGGACAGGGGGCTTTCCGGGGAGCTGTTTTTT. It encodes CASSVAGDRGLSGELFF.

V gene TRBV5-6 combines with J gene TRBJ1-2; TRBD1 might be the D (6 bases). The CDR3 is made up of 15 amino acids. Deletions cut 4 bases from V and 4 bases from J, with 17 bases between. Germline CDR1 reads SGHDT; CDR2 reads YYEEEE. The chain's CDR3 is CASSPRQAYIYGYTF. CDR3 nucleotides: TGTGCCAGCAGCCCGAGACAGGCGTATATCTATGGCTACACCTTC.

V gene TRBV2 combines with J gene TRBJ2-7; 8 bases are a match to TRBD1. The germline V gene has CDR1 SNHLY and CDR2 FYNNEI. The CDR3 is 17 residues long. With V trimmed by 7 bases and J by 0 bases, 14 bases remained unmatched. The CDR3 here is CASKQDRAPSSSYEQYF. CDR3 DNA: TGTGCCAGCAAACAGGACAGGGCTCCTTCAAGCTCCTACGAGCAGTACTTC.

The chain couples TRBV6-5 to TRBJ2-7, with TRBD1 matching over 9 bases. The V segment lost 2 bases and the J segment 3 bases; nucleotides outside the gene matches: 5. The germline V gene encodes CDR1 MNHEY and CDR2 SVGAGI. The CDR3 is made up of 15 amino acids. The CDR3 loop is CASSYRGTGIYEQYF. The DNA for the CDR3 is TGTGCCAGCAGTTACCGCGGGACAGGGATCTACGAGCAGTACTTC.